This passage covers 5 T cell receptor beta chains from one sample sequenced in a study of blood T cells in healthy people across ages. Through a sample-barcoded 5' primer and a J-beta primer mix, a second PCR was run for about 6 to 12 cycles. TCRdb called the 5' RACE reads again in MiXCR, with one record for every CDR3 protein. The table records hundreds of thousands of distinct CDR3 sequences, over 45% of them present only once. The sequencing input was blood. The receptors here all came from an older woman in good health.

This clonotype was seen only a few times. As DNA, the CDR3 is TGTGCCATCAGCCCGGGTAGCGGGAGGGCCCTGTCAGATACGCAGTATTTT. It encodes CAISPGSGRALSDTQYF. J is TRBJ2-3 and V is TRBV10-3, with 11 nucleotides matching TRBD2. Germline V gives CDR1 ENHRY, CDR2 SYGVKD. The CDR3 totals 17 residues. Trimming removed 6 bases from V and 4 bases from J; junction bases left unmatched: 12.

The CDR3 loop reads CSVLWGGQETQYF. DNA for the CDR3: TGCAGCGTCCTTTGGGGGGGCCAAGAGACCCAGTACTTC. V gene TRBV29-1 combines with J gene TRBJ2-5; 7 bases align to TRBD2. CDR3 length: 13 residues. V gave up 6 bases and J gave up 1 base; unmatched junction bases: 5. CDR1 is SQVTM and CDR2 is ANQGSEA in the germline V gene.

J is TRBJ2-5 and V is TRBV7-8, with D perhaps TRBD1 (6 bases). Germline lookup yields CDR1 SGHVS and CDR2 FQNEAQ. V was shortened by 5 bases and J by 5 bases, with 15 bases between the two germline ends. The length of the CDR3 is 14 residues. Written as DNA, the CDR3 is TGTGCCAGCAGCGCCAACAGGGCCGGGGAGACCCAGTACTTC. Translating it yields CASSANRAGETQYF.

This clonotype came up a few times. This chain connects TRBV7-6 to TRBJ2-1; 9 nucleotides align to TRBD1. Germline V gives CDR1 SGHVS, CDR2 FNYEAQ. Unmatched junction bases numbered 16, after V lost 5 bases and J lost 5 bases. This CDR3 is 18 amino acids long. DNA for the CDR3: TGTGCCAGCAGCCCCGGGACAGGGACCTCTGTATTTGACAATGAGCAGTTCTTC. It yields the protein CASSPGTGTSVFDNEQFF.

This clonotype has only a few counts. This chain joins TRBV5-5 and TRBJ2-1; 10 bases agree with TRBD1. The CDR3 spans 16 residues. Germline CDR1 SGHKS, CDR2 YYEKEE (reference sequence). With 6 bases clipped from V and 2 bases from J, the junction kept 8 bases outside the gene matches. The CDR3 coding sequence is TGTGCCAGCACCCGAGAAGGGACAGGGGCCTACAATGAGCAGTTCTTC. Its protein is CASTREGTGAYNEQFF. Variable domain in full (rest from reference TRBV5-5 and TRBJ2-1): DAGVTQSPTHLIKTRGQQVTLRCSPISGHKSVSWYQQVLGQGPQFIFQYYEKEERGRGNFPDRFSARQFPNYSSELNVNALLLGDSALYLCASTREGTGAYNEQFFGPGTRLTVL.